Listed below are T cell receptor beta chains from one sample, sequenced in a study of CXCR3-negative and CXCR3-positive naive CD8 T cells. TCRdb reprocessed the 5' RACE reads; each CDR3 protein has one entry and no DNA is given. Its clone listing holds 65,000 to 95,000 distinct CDR3 sequences. Input material: naive CXCR3- CD8+ T cells from blood. The source is a human donor in good health. Some clones in this sample may be carry-over from other donors' samples. Each CDR3 is given with its conserved first and last residue.

>TRBV6-2/TRBV6-3|TRBJ2-7
CASGPSGTYEQYF
>TRBV7-9|TRBJ2-1
CASSSTSGHNEQFF
>TRBV27|TRBJ2-5
CASSQLDRGFQETQYF
>TRBV4-1|TRBJ2-3
CASSPGQGDTDTQYF
>TRBV28|TRBJ2-3
CASSFASRGAITDTQYF
>TRBV29-1|TRBJ2-7
CSVEDRQTYEQYF
>TRBV7-9|TRBJ2-7
CASSSGPYEQYF
>TRBV12-3/TRBV12-4|TRBJ2-5
CASSRILDREETQYF
>TRBV27|TRBJ2-3
CASSPTRRLGTDTQYF
>TRBV2|TRBJ2-1
CASSVSRLAGGPVNEQFF
>TRBV12-3/TRBV12-4|TRBJ2-3
CASSYISGTADTQYF
>TRBV29-1|TRBJ1-2
CSVLDRGNGYTF
>TRBV29-1|TRBJ2-3
CSVERTSWGGTDTQYF
>TRBV24-1|TRBJ2-2
CATSGGERDTGELFF
>TRBV28|TRBJ1-5
CASSPNSGQPQHF
>TRBV29-1|TRBJ1-2
CSVEEEGFYGYTF
>TRBV15|TRBJ2-2
CATGRENTGELFF
>TRBV12-3/TRBV12-4|TRBJ1-1
CASSSGQWVEAFF
>TRBV29-1|TRBJ1-1
CSVEGGSEAFF
>TRBV28|TRBJ2-7
CASRGAWVEQYF
>TRBV7-9|TRBJ2-1
CASSLEDGGPYNEQFF
>TRBV12-3/TRBV12-4|TRBJ1-1
CASSLLYAEAFF
>TRBV5-1|TRBJ2-7
CASSSTGDEQYF
>TRBV4-2|TRBJ2-7
CASSQGDRGATYEQYF
>TRBV7-9|TRBJ2-5
CASSLQETQYF
>TRBV29-1|TRBJ1-2
CSVKTPTGYGYTF